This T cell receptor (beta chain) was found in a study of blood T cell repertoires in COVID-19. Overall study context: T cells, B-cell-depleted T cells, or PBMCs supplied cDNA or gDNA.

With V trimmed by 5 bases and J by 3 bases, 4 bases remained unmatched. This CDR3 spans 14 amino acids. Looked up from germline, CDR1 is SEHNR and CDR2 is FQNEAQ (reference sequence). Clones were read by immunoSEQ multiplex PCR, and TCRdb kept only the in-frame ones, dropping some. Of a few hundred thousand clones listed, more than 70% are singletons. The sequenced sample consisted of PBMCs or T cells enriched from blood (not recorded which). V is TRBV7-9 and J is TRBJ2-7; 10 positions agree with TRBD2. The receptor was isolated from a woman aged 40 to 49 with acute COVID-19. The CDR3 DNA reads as TGTGCCAGCAGCACCACTAGCGGGAACTACGAGCAGTACTTC. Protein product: CASSTTSGNYEQYF.